A selection of T cell receptor beta chains follows, all from one sample in a study of T cell changes during pregnancy in multiple sclerosis. Sequenced by immunoSEQ multiplex PCR; TCRdb stores in-frame clones only, minus some. The table includes 30,000 to 35,000 clones, just over 90% detected once. Material: CD8+ T cells from peripheral blood mononuclear cells, obtained in the first trimester of pregnancy. Source of these receptors: a female donor with multiple sclerosis, enrolled in a pregnancy study. Both conserved end residues are part of each CDR3. Each record gives: D gene, clone size, J gene, V gene, CDR3 DNA, CDR3 protein. D genes are given only for firm matches. Size tells how often a clone was seen (once, few, many) or the class of an expanded clone, and some rows leave it out.

NA NA TRBJ2-3 TRBV6-1 TGTGCCAGCAGTGAATATGTGACATTGAGCACAGATACGCAGTATTTT CASSEYVTLSTDTQYF
TRBD1 NA TRBJ1-2 TRBV28 TGTGCCAGCACTACCGGGACAGGAGACTTTAACTATGGCTACACCTTC CASTTGTGDFNYGYTF
TRBD2 NA TRBJ2-7 TRBV28 TGTGCCAGCAGTTTCCGGGGGGTCAGTTCCTACGAGCAGTACTTC CASSFRGVSSYEQYF
TRBD2 NA TRBJ2-2 TRBV11-3 TGTGCCAGCAGCTTAGACCGGGGGGGCACCGGGGAGCTGTTTTTT CASSLDRGGTGELFF
TRBD1 NA TRBJ2-7 TRBV29-1 TGCAGCGTTGAGGGGACAGGGGAGTTTCGCGAGCAGTACTTC CSVEGTGEFREQYF
NA NA TRBJ2-1 TRBV6-5 TGTGCCAGCAGTCCCGGGACATACTACAATGAGCAGTTCTTC CASSPGTYYNEQFF
TRBD2 NA TRBJ2-3 TRBV7-9 TGTGCCAGCAGCCAAACGCCCGTGCGGGAGGGCACAGATACGCAGTATTTT CASSQTPVREGTDTQYF
NA NA TRBJ1-1 TRBV5-1 TGCGCCAGCAGCTTGGGCCGCCTTAGTGGGAACACTGAAGCTTTCTTT CASSLGRLSGNTEAFF
TRBD2 NA TRBJ2-3 TRBV19 TGTGCCAGTAGTCCCGGGACTACCTACACAGATACGCAGTATTTT CASSPGTTYTDTQYF
TRBD1 NA TRBJ2-7 TRBV14 TGTGCCAGCAGTTCCGGACAGGGCTCCTACGAGCAGTACTTC CASSSGQGSYEQYF
TRBD2 once TRBJ2-3 TRBV19 TGTGCCAGTAGTGCGAGCGGGAGGGCCACAGATACGCAGTATTTT CASSASGRATDTQYF
NA NA TRBJ2-3 TRBV4-2 TGTGCCAGCAGCCAGGCTGGACTGGTACAAAGGGATACGCAGTATTTT CASSQAGLVQRDTQYF
NA few TRBJ1-4 TRBV28 TGTGCCAGCAGTGGTCACTCTGGGGGGGTAGAGGAAAAACTGTTTTTT CASSGHSGGVEEKLFF
TRBD2 NA TRBJ2-7 TRBV9 TGTGCCAGCAGCTTCGGGGGGGGAGTGGAATTCTACGAGCAGTACTTC CASSFGGGVEFYEQYF
TRBD1 NA TRBJ1-1 TRBV6-1 TGTGCCAGCGGGACAGGGGGGTACACTGAAGCTTTCTTT CASGTGGYTEAFF
TRBD2 NA TRBJ2-5 TRBV7-8 TGTGCCAGCAGCTTAGGGGGTCCGACTAGCGACCAAGAGACCCAGTACTTC CASSLGGPTSDQETQYF
NA NA TRBJ1-1 TRBV19 TGTGCCAGTAGTATCGGACAGAACACTGAAGCTTTCTTT CASSIGQNTEAFF
TRBD2 NA TRBJ2-2 TRBV27 TGTGCCAGCAGCCCGGGACTAGCGACCGGGGAGCTGTTTTTT CASSPGLATGELFF
NA NA TRBJ1-3 TRBV9 TGTGCCAGCAGCGCAGCAGTGGACACCAAGACCATATATTTT CASSAAVDTKTIYF
NA NA TRBJ2-1 TRBV2 TGTGCCAGCACCCCAGGGATGGGCAATGAGCAGTTCTTC CASTPGMGNEQFF
NA NA TRBJ2-1 TRBV5-6 TGTGCCAGCAGCTTGGGATCGGGATTTCAGTTCTTC CASSLGSGFQFF
NA NA TRBJ2-5 TRBV7-8 TGTGCCAGCAGCTTATCGGTCCGATCACAAGAGACCCAGTACTTC CASSLSVRSQETQYF
TRBD1 NA TRBJ1-2 TRBV5-6 TGTGCCAGCAGCTTGGAGGGACAGGGTAACTATGGCTACACCTTC CASSLEGQGNYGYTF
NA few TRBJ2-1 TRBV5-1 TGCGCCAGCAGCTTGATGGCGGACTCCGGGGATGAGCAGTTCTTC CASSLMADSGDEQFF
NA NA TRBJ2-3 TRBV28 TGTGCCAGCAGTCCTACTGCCCAGGGATCAGATACGCAGTATTTT CASSPTAQGSDTQYF
TRBD2 NA TRBJ2-1 TRBV4-3 TGCGCCAGCAGCCAAGGAGGGGCTAGCGGGAGCTACAATGAGCAGTTCTTC CASSQGGASGSYNEQFF
NA NA TRBJ2-1 TRBV9 TGTGCCAGCAGCGTGTACAGCGGGAATGAGCAGTTCTTC CASSVYSGNEQFF
NA NA TRBJ2-7 TRBV5-5 TGTGCCAGCAGCCTCATGATGACACCAACCTACGAGCAGTACTTC CASSLMMTPTYEQYF
NA NA TRBJ2-2 TRBV6-1 TGTGCCAGCAGTGACGAACAGGGACCCCGGGAGCTGTTTTTT CASSDEQGPRELFF
NA once TRBJ2-3 TRBV19 TGTGCCAGTAGTATCTGGCTGGGGGGTTCCACAGATACGCAGTATTTT CASSIWLGGSTDTQYF
NA NA TRBJ2-1 TRBV28 TGTGCCAGCAGCATAAGCCCCCGGGGATACGCCGGTAATGAGCAGTTCTTC CASSISPRGYAGNEQFF
TRBD1 NA TRBJ2-5 TRBV7-7 TGTGCTAGCAGCTTGGACAGGTTTCAGACCCAGTACTTC CASSLDRFQTQYF